What follows are 5 T cell receptor beta chains derived from one specimen sequenced in a study of OX40 agonist ivuxolimab in advanced cancers. Sequenced by immunoSEQ multiplex PCR; TCRdb stores in-frame clones only, minus some. The sample yields around 98,000 clones, approximately 90% seen once. The sample in question was CD4+ or CD8+ T cells sorted from blood, obtained in a trial of the OX40 agonist ivuxolimab. Source of these receptors: an adult with an advanced solid tumor such as melanoma, head and neck, liver or kidney cancer.

V gene TRBV11-1 combines with J gene TRBJ2-1; D perhaps matches TRBD2 (5 bases). CDR3 size: 14 residues. Germline values: CDR1 SGHAT, CDR2 FQDESV (reference sequence). V was trimmed by 5 bases and J by 10 bases, leaving 18 bases between them. The CDR3 sequence: CASSPPGSLAEQFF. CDR3 nucleotide sequence: TGTGCCAGCAGCCCCCCGGGGAGTCTGGCGGAGCAGTTCTTC.

The chain uses TRBV5-1 and TRBJ2-5; 13 nucleotides match TRBD2. Trimming cost V 0 bases and J 4 bases; bases outside gene matches: 9. This CDR3 has 18 residues. The V gene's germline CDR1 is SGHRS and CDR2 YFSETQ. The CDR3 region is CASSLELAGGPVRETQYF. CDR3 nucleotide sequence: TGCGCCAGCAGCTTGGAACTAGCGGGGGGGCCTGTTAGAGAGACCCAGTACTTC.

This chain links TRBV27 with TRBJ2-5, with D maybe TRBD2 (5 bases). In germline, CDR1 is MNHEY, CDR2 SMNVEV (reference sequence). The length of the CDR3 is 13 residues. V lost 6 bases to trimming and J lost 2 bases, with 10 bases between them. In DNA form, the CDR3 reads TGTGCCAGCAGACCCCGGGGACAAGAGACCCAGTACTTC. Protein product: CASRPRGQETQYF.

V gene TRBV5-6 combines with J gene TRBJ2-6; D unclear. The V gene's germline CDR1 is SGHDT and CDR2 YYEEEE. This CDR3 is 14 amino acids long. Trimming cost V 4 bases and J 2 bases, with 7 bases left between them. CDR3 nucleotides: TGTGCCAGCAGCGTAGGGCCTGGGGCCAACGTCCTGACTTTC. This codes for CASSVGPGANVLTF.

This clone was recorded only once. V is TRBV6-1 and J is TRBJ1-2; 10 bases map to TRBD1. Trimming took 6 bases from V and 4 from J; bases not matched to a gene: 5. CDR1 MNHNS and CDR2 SASEGT come from the germline V gene. This CDR3 is 14 amino acids long. The CDR3 region has the DNA TGTGCCAGCAGCCGACAGGGGGCGGGCTATGGCTACACCTTC. It is translated as CASSRQGAGYGYTF.